This record concerns one T cell receptor (beta chain) sequence. What it recognizes is unknown. These data originate in a study of CD8+ T cells in alopecia areata. In the study overall: In an open-label trial, patients got 5 to 10 mg tofacitinib twice daily. Study results and limitations: Normal-skin resident alphabeta T cells also appear among scalp sample sequences. Lesional tissue from the scalp (especially in alopecia totalis/universalis) showed higher clonality than normal scalp.

RNA was isolated and reverse transcribed to cDNA, the sequencing template. Assay: immunoSEQ multiplex PCR; the TCRdb copy retains only in-frame clones and omits some. This sample carries some 170,000 clones, roughly 70% of them seen once, and the ten largest clones take roughly 10%. This CDR3 comprises 17 residues. Germline CDR1 reads SEHNR; CDR2 reads FQNEAQ (reference sequence). The ends lost 1 base at V and 0 bases at J; junction bases unmatched: 7. Peripheral blood and lesional scalp punch biopsies were taken from alopecia areata patients. This TCR was sampled from a human donor with alopecia areata. The specimen was CD8+ T cells sorted from blood, collected at week 0. The rearrangement uses TRBV7-9 and TRBJ2-7; 9 bases are a match to TRBD1. The CDR3 reads CASSLGEGQGNSYEQYF. CDR3 DNA: TGTGCCAGCAGCTTAGGGGAGGGACAGGGAAACTCCTACGAGCAGTACTTC. The whole variable domain, filled in from reference TRBV7-9 and TRBJ2-7, reads DTGVSQNPRHKITKRGQNVTFRCDPISEHNRLYWYRQTLGQGPEFLTYFQNEAQLEKSRLLSDRFSAERPKGSFSTLEIQRTEQGDSAMYLCASSLGEGQGNSYEQYFGPGTRLTVT.